A selection of T cell receptor beta chains follows, all from one sample in a study of blood T cell repertoires in COVID-19. TCRdb keeps only in-frame clones here, not all; method: immunoSEQ multiplex PCR. Counted here are about 70,000 clones, roughly nine tenths occurring once; the ten biggest clones make up 2.5% to 3%. Source material: peripheral blood. These receptors originate from a man aged 45-60 years with acute or convalescent COVID-19. The CDR3 runs from the conserved cysteine through the conserved F or W. A D gene is named only where the DNA matches it firmly. The listing skips clone size in some rows; elsewhere it reads once, few, many or a size class.

v_gene: TRBV24-1
j_gene: TRBJ2-3
abundance: NA
d_gene: NA
CDR3aa: CATSDRLGRGDTQYF
CDR3nt: TGTGCCACCAGTGATAGGTTAGGAAGGGGGGATACGCAGTATTTT

v_gene: TRBV30
j_gene: TRBJ2-5
abundance: NA
d_gene: TRBD1
CDR3aa: CAWNLGRGLGTQYF
CDR3nt: TGTGCCTGGAATCTCGGCAGGGGGTTAGGGACCCAGTACTTC

v_gene: TRBV7-2
j_gene: TRBJ2-7
abundance: NA
d_gene: TRBD2
CDR3aa: CASSSGLAGAQEQYF
CDR3nt: TGTGCCAGCAGCTCTGGACTAGCGGGAGCCCAAGAGCAGTACTTC

v_gene: TRBV5-1
j_gene: TRBJ2-2
abundance: NA
d_gene: NA
CDR3aa: CASSSETVNTGELFF
CDR3nt: TGCGCCAGCAGCTCTGAGACAGTGAACACCGGGGAGCTGTTTTTT

v_gene: TRBV24-1
j_gene: TRBJ2-5
abundance: NA
d_gene: TRBD2
CDR3aa: CATSDFRLAGAAGGVETQYF
CDR3nt: TGTGCCACCAGTGATTTCCGACTAGCGGGAGCCGCCGGTGGTGTAGAGACCCAGTACTTC

v_gene: TRBV6-2/TRBV6-3
j_gene: TRBJ1-3
abundance: NA
d_gene: TRBD1
CDR3aa: CASSYAGYGQDHSGNTIYF
CDR3nt: TGTGCCAGCAGTTACGCCGGATATGGACAGGATCACTCTGGAAACACCATATATTTT

v_gene: TRBV19
j_gene: TRBJ2-2
abundance: NA
d_gene: NA
CDR3aa: CASSTRELNTGELFF
CDR3nt: TGTGCCAGTAGTACTCGGGAGCTGAACACCGGGGAGCTGTTTTTT

v_gene: TRBV3-1/TRBV3-2
j_gene: TRBJ1-2
abundance: NA
d_gene: NA
CDR3aa: CASSQESDGYTF
CDR3nt: TGTGCCAGCAGCCAAGAATCTGATGGCTACACCTTC

v_gene: TRBV14
j_gene: TRBJ1-2
abundance: NA
d_gene: NA
CDR3aa: CASSQGLYYGYTF
CDR3nt: TGTGCCAGCAGCCAAGGTCTGTACTATGGCTACACCTTC

v_gene: TRBV5-1
j_gene: TRBJ2-3
abundance: NA
d_gene: NA
CDR3aa: CASSFTSDADTQYF
CDR3nt: TGCGCCAGCAGCTTTACTAGTGACGCAGATACGCAGTATTTT

v_gene: TRBV3-1/TRBV3-2
j_gene: TRBJ2-7
abundance: NA
d_gene: TRBD1
CDR3aa: CASSQDRDRGEQYF
CDR3nt: TGTGCCAGCAGCCAAGACCGGGACAGGGGCGAGCAGTACTTC

v_gene: TRBV7-8
j_gene: TRBJ1-2
abundance: NA
d_gene: NA
CDR3aa: CASSLAVYDGYTF
CDR3nt: TGTGCCAGCAGCTTAGCTGTTTATGATGGCTACACCTTC

v_gene: TRBV6-5
j_gene: TRBJ2-2
abundance: NA
d_gene: TRBD2
CDR3aa: CASEGSGSMSGELFF
CDR3nt: TGTGCCAGCGAGGGAAGCGGGAGCATGTCCGGGGAGCTGTTTTTT

v_gene: TRBV4-1
j_gene: TRBJ1-1
abundance: NA
d_gene: TRBD1
CDR3aa: CASSQNRGSTEAFF
CDR3nt: TGCGCCAGCAGCCAAAACAGGGGGAGCACTGAAGCTTTCTTT

v_gene: TRBV9
j_gene: TRBJ2-2
abundance: few
d_gene: NA
CDR3aa: CASSKSRTDGELFF
CDR3nt: TGTGCCAGCAGCAAGTCTCGGACAGACGGGGAGCTGTTTTTT

v_gene: TRBV18
j_gene: TRBJ1-5
abundance: NA
d_gene: TRBD1
CDR3aa: CASSPTGIEGQPQHF
CDR3nt: TGTGCCAGCTCACCGACAGGGATTGAGGGCCAGCCCCAGCATTTT